This T cell receptor (beta chain) was sequenced for a study of molecular identifiers for immune sequencing clone quantification (dated by TCRdb to the late 2010s). Some background on the complete study: For a replicate experiment, RNA from about 20,000 or 100,000 naive CD8 T cells was divided into five aliquots, of which four were sequenced. CD8 T cells were used in a methods study to benchmark molecular-identifier clustering-based TCR repertoire sequencing (MIDCIRS) and TCR RNA copy counting. Broader findings and caveats from the paper: Clones above 20 RNA copies held over 97% of molecules in CMV-specific effector cells but under 1% in naive cells. Modeling indicated about 3 TCR RNA copies recovered per cell, compared with 7.5 to 10 by digital PCR, which implies a capture efficiency of 25% to 35%. When barcode sub-clustering was omitted, TCR diversity was inflated by chimeric consensus sequences, with chimeras reaching as high as 47%. Spiked-in Jurkat TCR RNA equivalent to a single cell was reported to be detectable even among 850,000 to 1,000,000 naive CD8 T cells. Spiked-in Jurkat TCR RNA (approximately eleven copies' worth), which is not part of the donor repertoire, was contained in the naive libraries. Identical TCR molecules sharing a barcode could cause highly expanded clone sizes to be underestimated.

The library was generated by PCR. Instrument used: Illumina HiSeq 4000. Bulk TCR libraries were made following a previously described method, with the TCR primers given in Table S5. The Qiagen AllPrep DNA/RNA kit was used to purify total RNA. Before any analysis, reads coming from multiple sequencing runs of the same library were combined into one pool. Processing in the source paper ran as follows. Reads were retained only if an exact TCR constant sequence was present, and the retained reads were trimmed to 150 nt and grouped according to their 12-nt molecular barcodes. Reads inside each barcode group were sub-clustered using a 15% Levenshtein threshold, and a quality-weighted consensus sequence was constructed for each RNA molecule. Non-functional sequences were filtered out, along with any lower-count sequence sitting one edit away from another sequence. Based on fitting two negative binomial distributions, any barcode sub-cluster with under 20% of the maximum read count was discarded. The public sequencing data were trimmed at Q25 with fastp and processed into clonotypes with MiXCR by TCRdb, which kept only in-frame beta chains. CDR3 protein duplicates are merged, each entry listing the most common genes and DNA. These V and J calls originate from TCRdb's pipeline instead of the authors' own analysis. The sample table records about 640,000 distinct CDR3 sequences; approximately 20% of these occur just once. The ten largest account for 0.75% to 0.95% of the sample.

Trimmed from V: 8 bases; trimmed from J: 5 bases; junction bases lacking a gene match: 6. Spanning cysteine to phenylalanine, the CDR3 consists of 13 amino acids. Only the CDR3 part of the read is kept: 39 bases, read in frame from the first base. According to the germline V gene, CDR1 reads KGHDR and CDR2 reads SFDVKD. This clonotype has only a few counts. Its binding antigen is unknown. Per-base qualities were not stored, and no clone one base away is much larger. Libraries of naive CD8 T cells were built from anywhere between roughly 20,000 and 1,100,000 sorted cells, with 10%, 30% or 50% of the purified RNA used. On a BD FACSAria II, naive CD8 T cells were FACS-sorted as CD8+CD4-CCR7+CD45RA+ and collected into RLT Plus buffer. To test detection sensitivity, Jurkat RNA equal to around 11 TCR copies was added to samples of 20,000-1,000,000 naive CD8 T cells. CD8 T cells were enriched using RosetteSep CD8+ T Cell Enrichment Cocktail and Ficoll-Paque, and the enriched cells then underwent ACK red cell lysis.

The specimen sequenced was naive CD8+ T cells from blood, with Jurkat cell RNA spiked in. The cell subset or site label for this specimen denotes: FACS-sorted CD8+CD4-CCR7+CD45RA+ naive T cells. The receptor was derived from a human donor in good health. Some libraries in this study had Jurkat cell RNA spiked in. This receptor chain uses TRBV24-1 and TRBJ2-5; TRBD1 matches 8 bases in the middle. The CDR3 corresponds to CATNPGGVETQYF. The DNA sequence follows: TGTGCCACCAATCCAGGGGGCGTGGAGACCCAGTACTTC.